Below, 11 T cell receptor beta chains from the same sample are listed, as sequenced in a study of T cell responses to AZD1222 COVID-19 vaccine. Sequenced by immunoSEQ multiplex PCR; TCRdb stores in-frame clones only, minus some. Of around 150,000 clones in the sample, over 80% are singletons; the top ten hold 6.5% to 8.5%. This sample comprised peripheral blood, obtained 28 days after the second AZD1222 dose. The origin of the receptors is an adult who received the AZD1222 COVID-19 vaccine.

Details on this clone: The junction and the germline gene differ at one end; a read error may be behind it. V and J are TRBV19 and TRBJ1-3; D unclear. The CDR3 totals 15 residues. Germline assignment: CDR1 LNHDA and CDR2 SQIVND (reference sequence). The CDR3 spells CASSKTGPLTHTIFF. The CDR3 DNA sequence: TGTGCCAGTAGTAAGACCGGGCCACTAACTCACACCATATTTTTT.

V usage is TRBV7-9 and J usage is TRBJ2-7; 7 nucleotides align to TRBD2. In germline, CDR1 is SEHNR, CDR2 FQNEAQ (reference sequence). The CDR3 consists of 16 residues. V shed 1 base, J shed 2 bases, and the junction held 8 bases outside the gene matches. As DNA, the CDR3 is TGTGCCAGCAGCTTAGAGGCAGGAAGCGGGGCCTACGAGCAGTACTTC. This encodes CASSLEAGSGAYEQYF. The variable domain in full, with the rest retrieved from reference TRBV7-9 and TRBJ2-7, is DTGVSQNPRHKITKRGQNVTFRCDPISEHNRLYWYRQTLGQGPEFLTYFQNEAQLEKSRLLSDRFSAERPKGSFSTLEIQRTEQGDSAMYLCASSLEAGSGAYEQYFGPGTRLTVT.

The CDR3 region is CASSPGTNTGELFF. In DNA, the CDR3 is TGTGCCAGCAGCCCAGGAACAAACACCGGGGAGCTGTTTTTT. This rearrangement joins TRBV7-6 to TRBJ2-2, with D unclear. The CDR3 contains 14 residues. Trimming stripped 5 bases from V and 2 bases from J, with 9 bases between. Germline V lookup: CDR1 SGHVS, CDR2 FNYEAQ.

This clone was recorded once. The chain carries TRBV12-5 and TRBJ2-2, with TRBD1 as a possible D gene (6 bases). Looked up from germline, CDR1 is LGHNT and CDR2 is FRNRAP. The V gene lost 0 bases and the J gene lost 4 bases, with 15 bases spanning the gap. The CDR3 extends over 17 amino acids. The CDR3, as DNA: TGTGCTAGTGGTTTGGTACTAGGACAGTCCTTCACCGGGGAGCTGTTTTTT. Translating it yields CASGLVLGQSFTGELFF. Combining the CDR3 with reference TRBV12-5 and TRBJ2-2 gives the whole variable domain DARVTQTPRHKVTEMGQEVTMRCQPILGHNTVFWYRQTMMQGLELLAYFRNRAPLDDSGMPKDRFSAEMPDATLATLKIQPSEPRDSAVYFCASGLVLGQSFTGELFFGEGSRLTVL.

The rearrangement links TRBV19 to TRBJ1-2, with D maybe TRBD1 (5 bases). Germline CDR1 is LNHDA and CDR2 is SQIVND (reference sequence). V lost 5 bases, J lost 0 bases, and 10 bases lay in between. The CDR3 totals 14 residues. The CDR3 sequence: CASSPDKTNYGYTF. The CDR3 coding sequence is TGTGCCAGTAGTCCGGACAAGACTAACTATGGCTACACCTTC. The entire variable domain, with the rest obtained from reference TRBV19 and TRBJ1-2, is as follows: DGGITQSPKYLFRKEGQNVTLSCEQNLNHDAMYWYRQDPGQGLRLIYYSQIVNDFQKGDIAEGYSVSREKKESFPLTVTSAQKNPTAFYLCASSPDKTNYGYTFGSGTRLTVV.

The chain recombines TRBV19 with TRBJ2-1; 7 bases agree with TRBD1. From germline, CDR1 is LNHDA and CDR2 SQIVND (reference sequence). The V gene end was trimmed by 6 bases and the J gene end by 9 bases; junction bases not matched to a gene: 8. CDR3 length: 13 residues. Written as DNA, the CDR3 is TGTGCCAGTAGATCGGGGACAGTCAGTGAGCAGTTCTTC. This encodes CASRSGTVSEQFF.

The V and J genes are TRBV19 and TRBJ1-2; 9 positions agree with TRBD1. The J segment lost 5 bases and the V segment lost 7 bases, leaving 8 bases of the junction unmatched. Germline V gives CDR1 LNHDA, CDR2 SQIVND (reference sequence). This CDR3 spans 14 amino acids. The DNA of the CDR3 is TGTGCCAGTACCTTCGACAGGGGGAATTATGGCTACACCTTC. This translates into CASTFDRGNYGYTF.

The chain joins TRBV28 to TRBJ1-4; D is uncertain. Between the trimmed V and J ends, which lost 6 bases and 5 bases, there was a span of 7 bases. The CDR3 is 12 amino acids. The germline gives CDR1 MDHEN, CDR2 SYDVKM. The CDR3 DNA reads TGTGCCAGCAGGGTGGGGAATGAAAAACTGTTTTTT. This translates into CASRVGNEKLFF.

The chain couples TRBV29-1 to TRBJ2-5; 13 bases fit TRBD2. The CDR3 totals 14 residues. Germline V CDR1 and CDR2: SQVTM, ANQGSEA. J gave up 2 bases and V 4 bases, and 1 base lay outside the gene matches. CDR3 sequence: CSVGLAGGQETQYF. The CDR3 DNA follows: TGCAGCGTTGGACTAGCGGGGGGACAAGAGACCCAGTACTTC.

The chain links TRBV7-9 to TRBJ2-3, with D unclear. In germline, CDR1 is SEHNR, CDR2 FQNEAQ (reference sequence). The CDR3 totals 14 residues. Between the trimmed V and J ends, which lost 5 bases and 4 bases, there was a span of 13 bases. The CDR3 DNA follows: TGTGCCAGCAGCATAACCTCAGGTCCAGATACGCAGTATTTT. Protein product: CASSITSGPDTQYF.

The J gene is TRBJ2-4, the V gene TRBV15; D is unclear. Per the germline V gene, CDR1 is LNHNV and CDR2 is YYDKDF (reference sequence). The CDR3 is 15 amino acids. The ends were cut back, 0 bases at V and 7 bases at J, with 13 bases in the middle. CDR3 bases: TGTGCCACCAGCAGAGAGGTTTCCAGCGCCAACATTCAGTACTTC. Residues: CATSREVSSANIQYF.